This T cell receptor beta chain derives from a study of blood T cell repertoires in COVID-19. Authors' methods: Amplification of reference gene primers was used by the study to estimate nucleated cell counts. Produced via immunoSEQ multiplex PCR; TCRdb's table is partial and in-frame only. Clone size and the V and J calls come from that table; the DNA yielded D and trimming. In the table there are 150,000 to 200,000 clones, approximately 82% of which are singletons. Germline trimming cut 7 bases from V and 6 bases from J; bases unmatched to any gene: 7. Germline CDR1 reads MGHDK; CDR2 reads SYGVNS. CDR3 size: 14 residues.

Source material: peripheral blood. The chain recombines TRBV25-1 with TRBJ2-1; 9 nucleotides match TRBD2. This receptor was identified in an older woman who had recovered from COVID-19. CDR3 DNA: TGTGCCAGCATCCGACCGGGACTAGCCAATGAGCAGTTCTTC. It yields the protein CASIRPGLANEQFF. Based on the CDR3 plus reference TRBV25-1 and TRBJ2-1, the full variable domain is EADIYQTPRYLVIGTGKKITLECSQTMGHDKMYWYQQDPGMELHLIHYSYGVNSTEKGDLSSESTVSRIRTEHFPLTLESARPSHTSQYLCASIRPGLANEQFFGPGTRLTVL.